The sequence of this T cell receptor (beta chain) was determined in a study of response to subunit inactivated influenza vaccine. TCRdb passed the RT-PCR reads through MiXCR, listing each CDR3 protein once. The sample contains approximately 680,000 distinct CDR3 sequences, approximately 14% of which appear only once. This CDR3 region has 16 residues. CDR1 is SGHRS and CDR2 is YFSETQ in the germline V gene. V lost 4 bases to trimming and J lost 0 bases, with 11 bases between them. Study-level results: The authors suggested that few new T cells are recruited per seasonal influenza vaccination.

This clonotype was counted a few times. Its antigen is as yet unknown. The TCR comes from a man aged 50 to 60 who received an inactivated influenza vaccine. This chain connects TRBV5-1 to TRBJ2-6; D is ambiguous. The specimen was PBMCs from blood, collected approximately 13 days after vaccination. CDR3 DNA sequence: TGCGCCAGCAGCCCTTTAAGTGGCTCTGGGGCCAACGTCCTGACTTTC. As protein: CASSPLSGSGANVLTF.